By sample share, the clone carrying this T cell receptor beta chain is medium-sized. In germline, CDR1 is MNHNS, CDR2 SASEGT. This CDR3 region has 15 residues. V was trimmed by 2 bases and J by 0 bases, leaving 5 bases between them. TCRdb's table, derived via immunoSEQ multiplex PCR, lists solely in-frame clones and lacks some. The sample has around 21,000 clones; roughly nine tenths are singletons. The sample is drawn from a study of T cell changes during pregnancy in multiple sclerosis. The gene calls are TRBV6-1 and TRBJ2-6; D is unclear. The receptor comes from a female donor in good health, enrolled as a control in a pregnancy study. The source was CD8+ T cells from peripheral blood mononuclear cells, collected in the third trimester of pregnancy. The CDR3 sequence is CASSEYSSGANVLTF. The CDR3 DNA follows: TGTGCCAGCAGTGAATACTCCTCTGGGGCCAACGTCCTGACTTTC.